This entry is about one T cell receptor beta chain. Its antigen target is currently unknown. No base quality values were provided; no much bigger clone lies one nucleotide off. The sample comes from a study of blood T cell repertoires in COVID-19 (dated by TCRdb to 2018 to 2021). Regarding the research as a whole: Collaborator samples came from the United States, Italy and Spain and covered acute and convalescent phases of COVID-19. Where available, HLA class I and class II types were obtained from metadata supplied by the sample provider rather than from assay-based typing. The prospective study material was composed of cDNA or gDNA derived from T cells, B-cell-depleted T cells, or PBMCs. Nearly every sample came with metadata listing a de-identified subject ID, COVID-19 status, age in years and sex. Samples were obtained from the ongoing ImmuneRACE study (first 160 participants) and from about 1,300 subjects provided by 6 global collaborators. Deeply sampled blood TCRbeta repertoires from subjects exposed to, actively infected with, or recovered from COVID-19 were included in the dataset. The repertoires were made available in a free public database intended to serve as a resource for research on the immune response to SARS-CoV-2.

Enrolling through a virtual design, the prospective study's participants ranged in age from roughly 18 to 89 years and lived across 20 to 30 United States geographic areas. To assign participants to cohorts, the prospective study relied on clinical history that participants themselves reported in a screening survey and a study questionnaire. Recovered participants in ImmuneRACE Cohort 3 were defined by two consecutive negative NP/OP PCR tests, clearance by a healthcare professional, or resolution of symptoms. Mobile phlebotomists in the prospective study collected whole blood, serum and a nasopharyngeal or oropharyngeal swab from every participant. Additional blood draws and questionnaires over an approximately two-month period could optionally be provided by prospective study participants. Before DNA extraction, blood samples from the prospective study were shipped at room temperature or frozen.

TCRbeta CDR3 regions were amplified from genomic DNA using the immunoSEQ Assay, a bias-controlled multiplex PCR. As for the original processing: Within the assay, amplification of reference gene primers was used to estimate how many nucleated cells each sample contained. To quantify the absolute abundance of each unique TCRbeta CDR3 rearrangement, sequence reads were collapsed and filtered. For each sample, productive Simpson clonality was calculated as the square root of Simpson's diversity index over productive rearrangements. What TCRdb holds here is the immuneACCESS table cut down to in-frame rearrangements. Part of the clones is not present; checked against another copy, under half of the missing clones reflect an unresolved V gene, and the others are unexplained. V and J calls and clone size are given by that table; D and trimming were obtained from the DNA. The table for this sample lists about 380,000 clones; 88% of them were counted only once. The top ten hold roughly 1.2% of the sample.

Inclusive of the bounding cysteine and phenylalanine, the CDR3 is 15 residues long. The entry retains the CDR3 DNA only, 45 bases that are in frame from base 1. Trimming removed 5 bases from V and 2 bases from J, leaving 15 bases between the germline ends. The CDR1 and CDR2 encoded by the germline V gene are SGHTA and FQGNSA. Points the paper makes about the study in general: The quantity of clinical and demographic metadata differed by source and by participant and was supplied without curation.

Material: PBMCs or T cells enriched from blood (not recorded which). This sequence uses TRBV7-2 and TRBJ1-1; confidence is insufficient to name the D gene. This receptor was taken from a woman aged 18-29 years who had recovered from COVID-19. CDR3 protein: CASSPSGRLNTEAFF. The nucleotide sequence reads as follows: TGTGCCAGCAGCCCCAGCGGCAGGCTAAACACTGAAGCTTTCTTT.